This paragraph reports one TCR beta chain. Each participant's cohort was designated according to participant-reported clinical history. Measured with immunoSEQ multiplex PCR; TCRdb has only the in-frame clones, and not every one. The sample holds 110,000 to 150,000 clones, over 65% seen once. The V end was cut by 3 bases, the J end by 5 bases, with 11 bases between. Germline CDR1 and CDR2: MNHEY and SMNVEV (reference sequence). The CDR3 totals 14 residues. This specimen comes from a study of blood T cell repertoires in COVID-19. The sample consisted of PBMCs or T cells enriched from blood (not recorded which). The TCR originated in a woman aged 45-65 years who had recovered from COVID-19. V usage is TRBV27 and J usage is TRBJ1-5, with D possibly matching TRBD1 (5 bases). The CDR3 DNA reads TGTGCCAGCAGTTTTTCCAGGGCTGATCAGCCCCAGCATTTT. Translating it yields CASSFSRADQPQHF.